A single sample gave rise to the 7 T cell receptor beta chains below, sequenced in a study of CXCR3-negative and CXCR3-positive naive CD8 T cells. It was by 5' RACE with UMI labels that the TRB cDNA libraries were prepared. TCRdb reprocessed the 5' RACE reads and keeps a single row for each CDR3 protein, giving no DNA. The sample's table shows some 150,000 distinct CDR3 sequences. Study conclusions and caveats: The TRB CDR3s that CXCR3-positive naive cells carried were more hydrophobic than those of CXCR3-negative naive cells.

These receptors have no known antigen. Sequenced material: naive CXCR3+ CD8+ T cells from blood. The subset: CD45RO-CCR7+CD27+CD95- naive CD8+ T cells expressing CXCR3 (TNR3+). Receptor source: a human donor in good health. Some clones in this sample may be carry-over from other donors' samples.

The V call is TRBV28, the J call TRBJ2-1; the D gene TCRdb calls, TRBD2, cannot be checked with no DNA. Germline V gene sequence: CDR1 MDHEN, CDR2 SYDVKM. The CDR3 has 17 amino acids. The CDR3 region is CASSLEYLAGDRNEQFF.

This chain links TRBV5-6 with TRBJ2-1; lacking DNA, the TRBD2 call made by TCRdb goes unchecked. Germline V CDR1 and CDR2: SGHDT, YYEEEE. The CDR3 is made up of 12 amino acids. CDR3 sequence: CASSLGSGSQFF.

CDR3 loop: CASSLRNSGWNTEAFF. The chain employs TRBV28 and TRBJ1-1. The CDR3 loop spans 16 amino acids. In germline, CDR1 is MDHEN, CDR2 SYDVKM.

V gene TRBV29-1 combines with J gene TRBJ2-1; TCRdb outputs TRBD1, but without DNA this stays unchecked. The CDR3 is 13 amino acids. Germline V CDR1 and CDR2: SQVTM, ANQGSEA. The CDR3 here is CSVEPTGGYEQFF.

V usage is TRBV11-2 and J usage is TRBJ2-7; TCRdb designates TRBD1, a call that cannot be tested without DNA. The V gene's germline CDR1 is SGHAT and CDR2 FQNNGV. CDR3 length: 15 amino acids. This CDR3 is CASSPPQWGAREQYF.

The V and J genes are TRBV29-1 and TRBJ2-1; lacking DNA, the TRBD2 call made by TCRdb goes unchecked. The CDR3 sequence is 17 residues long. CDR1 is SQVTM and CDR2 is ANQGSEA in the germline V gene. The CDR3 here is CSVGQSGGRASYNEQFF.

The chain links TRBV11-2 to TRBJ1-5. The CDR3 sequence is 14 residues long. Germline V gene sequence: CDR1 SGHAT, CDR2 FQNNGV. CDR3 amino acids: CASSLSGFNQPQHF. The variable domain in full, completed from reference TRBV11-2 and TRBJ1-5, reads EAGVAQSPRYKIIEKRQSVAFWCNPISGHATLYWYQQILGQGPKLLIQFQNNGVVDDSQLPKDRFSAERLKGVDSTLKIQPAKLEDSAVYLCASSLSGFNQPQHFGDGTRLSIL.